The clone carrying this T cell receptor (beta chain) was recorded only once. The data are from a study of blood T cell repertoires in COVID-19. Trimming removed 4 bases at V and 3 bases at J, with 4 bases between. This CDR3 has 11 residues. Clones were read by immunoSEQ multiplex PCR, and TCRdb kept only the in-frame ones, dropping some. This table holds just over 250,000 clones, roughly 88% found once. Sequenced material: peripheral blood. This receptor was identified in a woman between 65 and 79 years old with COVID-19, enrolled during active disease. This chain uses TRBV12-3 or TRBV12-4 with TRBJ2-7; the D is unclear. For the CDR3, the DNA is TGTGCCAGCAGTTACTACTACGAGCAGTACTTC. Amino acid sequence: CASSYYYEQYF.